This TCR beta chain emerged from a study of shared clonotypes between healthy human individuals. The study drew its donors from healthy HIV-negative adults without recent acute infections or vaccinations. Clones were sequenced by immunoSEQ multiplex PCR, and TCRdb holds only the in-frame ones, with some missing. The sample includes roughly 700,000 clones, 90% of them seen just once. The CDR3 is made up of 14 amino acids. Germline V gene sequence: CDR1 MNHEY, CDR2 SMNVEV (reference sequence). Trimming cost V 6 bases and J 5 bases; bases outside gene matches: 9. Sequencing was done on a sample of memory CD8+ T cells from PBMCs. The subset: CD45RO+ cells pooled with CCR7-negative TemRA cells. The origin of this receptor is a man between 18 and 29 years old in good health. Some clones in this sample may be carry-over from other donors' samples. This chain uses TRBV27 with TRBJ2-7; TRBD2 agrees at 8 bases. CDR3 protein: CASRVTGGLNEQYF. CDR3 in DNA: TGTGCCAGCAGGGTAACGGGAGGGCTAAACGAGCAGTACTTC.